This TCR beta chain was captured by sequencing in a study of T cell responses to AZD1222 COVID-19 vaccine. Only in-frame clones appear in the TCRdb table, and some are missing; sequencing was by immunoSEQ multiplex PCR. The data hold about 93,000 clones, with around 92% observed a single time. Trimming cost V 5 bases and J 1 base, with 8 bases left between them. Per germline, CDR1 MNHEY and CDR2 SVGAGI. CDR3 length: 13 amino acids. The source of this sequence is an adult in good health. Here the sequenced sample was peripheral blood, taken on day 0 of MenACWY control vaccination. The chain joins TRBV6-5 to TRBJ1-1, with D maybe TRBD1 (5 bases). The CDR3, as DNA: TGTGCCAGCAGTCCGGGGCCGAACACTGAAGCTTTCTTT. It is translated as CASSPGPNTEAFF.